The text below deals with one T cell receptor beta chain. Its target is unknown. V lost 2 bases and J lost 1, with 5 bases in between. The CDR3 has 13 amino acids. The germline V gene has CDR1 SGDLS and CDR2 YYNGEE. This sample was included in a study of T cell repertoires in cytomegalovirus infection. General study findings and limits: Identification of carriers of CMV plus the relevant HLA was performed using cumulative public TCR beta family frequency. Across the ex vivo response, the dominant clonotypes were HLA-C-restricted CMV-specific TCR beta clonotypes.

TCRdb reprocessed the reads via MiXCR and lists one record per CDR3 protein. The repertoire includes some 920,000 distinct CDR3 sequences, approximately 31% of them detected once, and 11% to 15% sits in the top ten. This chain joins TRBV9 and TRBJ2-3; D remains unclear. This TCR derives from a human donor in good health (CMV status not recorded). Some clones in this sample may be carry-over from other donors' samples. The source was cultured CD8+ T cells from PBMCs, collected from culture after CMV antigen stimulation. The CDR3 DNA is TGTGCCAGCAGCGTTCTCGGCACAGATACGCAGTATTTT. Its protein product is CASSVLGTDTQYF. Looking up the rest from reference TRBV9 and TRBJ2-3 gives the full variable domain: DSGVTQTPKHLITATGQRVTLRCSPRSGDLSVYWYQQSLDQGLQFLIQYYNGEERAKGNILERFSAQQFPDLHSELNLSSLELGDSALYFCASSVLGTDTQYFGPGTRLTVL.